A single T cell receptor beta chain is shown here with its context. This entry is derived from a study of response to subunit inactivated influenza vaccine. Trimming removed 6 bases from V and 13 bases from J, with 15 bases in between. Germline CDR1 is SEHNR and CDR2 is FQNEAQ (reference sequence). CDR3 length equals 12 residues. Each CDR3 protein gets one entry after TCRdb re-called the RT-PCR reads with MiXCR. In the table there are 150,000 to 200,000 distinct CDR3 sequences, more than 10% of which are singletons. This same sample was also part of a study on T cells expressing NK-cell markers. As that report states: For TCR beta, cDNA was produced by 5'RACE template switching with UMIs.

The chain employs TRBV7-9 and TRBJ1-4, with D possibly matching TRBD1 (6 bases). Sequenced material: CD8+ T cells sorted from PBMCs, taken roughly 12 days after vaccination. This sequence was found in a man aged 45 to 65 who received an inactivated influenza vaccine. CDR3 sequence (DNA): TGTGCCAGCAGTTCGGGGGCGAAAGGACTGTTTTTT. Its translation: CASSSGAKGLFF.